This passage covers 4 T cell receptor beta chains from one sample sequenced in a study of shared clonotypes between healthy human individuals. The table came from immunoSEQ multiplex PCR; TCRdb's copy has only in-frame clones and leaves some out. This repertoire shows some 2.4 million clones, approximately 93% found once; its top ten account for 0.36%. Sequencing used naive CD4+ T cells from PBMCs. Indicated subset: CD45RA+ positively selected. These receptors all come from a man younger than 35 in good health. Some clones in this sample may be carry-over from other donors' samples.

The chain combines TRBV19 with TRBJ2-1; D gene unclear. Between the trimmed V and J ends, which lost 1 base and 6 bases, there was a span of 7 bases. The germline CDR1 and CDR2 sequences are LNHDA and SQIVND (reference sequence). This CDR3 spans 13 amino acids. For the CDR3, the DNA is TGTGCCAGTAGTATAGGACGTCTCAATGAGCAGTTCTTC. Translation: CASSIGRLNEQFF.

The table lists this clone with a count of one. V usage is TRBV5-1 and J usage is TRBJ2-1, with 10 nucleotides matching TRBD2. The CDR3 totals 16 residues. J lost 4 bases, V lost 2 bases, and 6 bases had no gene match. Germline CDR1 reads SGHRS; CDR2 reads YFSETQ. The CDR3 here is CASSFLAGVTYNEQFF. The DNA of the CDR3 is TGCGCCAGCAGCTTCCTAGCGGGAGTAACATACAATGAGCAGTTCTTC.

The chain joins TRBV27 to TRBJ2-2, with D maybe TRBD2 (6 bases). Trimming took 3 bases from V and 4 from J, leaving 12 bases between them. The germline V gene encodes CDR1 MNHEY and CDR2 SMNVEV (reference sequence). The length of the CDR3 is 15 residues. The chain's CDR3 is CASSFAGLGTGELFF. Here the CDR3 DNA reads TGTGCCAGCAGTTTTGCGGGGTTGGGCACCGGGGAGCTGTTTTTT.

J is TRBJ2-7 and V is TRBV7-2; D is undetermined. This CDR3 region has 12 residues. Trimming removed 0 bases at V and 6 bases at J, with 6 bases between. Germline CDR1 reads SGHTA; CDR2 reads FQGNSA. The DNA of the CDR3 is TGTGCCAGCAGCTTAGCCAAGGGCGAGCAGTACTTC. Its translation: CASSLAKGEQYF.